Shown below are 7 T cell receptor beta chains from a single sample sequenced in a study of T cell responses to AZD1222 COVID-19 vaccine. TCRdb's copy holds only in-frame clones and misses some; the assay was immunoSEQ multiplex PCR. The sample has 68,000 or so clones, over 60% seen once; the top ten hold around 10%. The sequencing used peripheral blood, collected on day 0 of AZD1222 vaccination. The source is an adult in good health.

This clone was seen only a few times. The V and J genes are TRBV11-3 and TRBJ2-7; D unresolved. Germline V gives CDR1 SGHNT, CDR2 YENEEA. The CDR3 loop spans 13 amino acids. Deletions cut 2 bases from V and 3 bases from J, with 8 bases between. CDR3 loop: CASSLYSGYEQYF. The CDR3 nucleotides read TGTGCCAGCAGCTTATATTCCGGCTACGAGCAGTACTTC.

The V gene is TRBV5-4, the J gene TRBJ1-5; 8 bases map to TRBD1. After removal of 9 bases from V and 3 bases from J, the junction contained 14 bases not matched to a gene. This CDR3 region has 16 residues. Germline V gene lookup returns CDR1 SGHNT and CDR2 YYREEE (reference sequence). In DNA form, the CDR3 reads TGTGCCACCTCCACCGGGACAGGTGGCCCCAATCAGCCCCAGCATTTT. It specifies CATSTGTGGPNQPQHF.

The chain links TRBV7-2 to TRBJ2-3; 9 bases fit TRBD2. J lost 2 bases, V lost 0 bases, and 15 bases had no gene match. CDR1 and CDR2 (germline): SGHTA, FQGNSA. This CDR3 has 20 residues. The CDR3 bases are TGTGCCAGCAGCTTAGCGAGATCGATAAGGGCTAGCGGGACCACAGATACGCAGTATTTT. This encodes CASSLARSIRASGTTDTQYF.

CDR3 amino acids: CASSGSGVSTGELFF. CDR3 bases: TGTGCCAGCAGCGGTAGCGGGGTTAGCACCGGGGAGCTGTTTTTT. V usage is TRBV5-4 and J usage is TRBJ2-2, with 8 bases that match TRBD2. V dropped 4 bases and J dropped 4; count of bases not matched to a gene: 6. CDR3 length equals 15 residues. CDR1 SGHNT and CDR2 YYREEE come from the germline V gene (reference sequence).

The chain is built from TRBV6-1 and TRBJ2-6; perhaps TRBD1 as D (6 bases). The V end lost 3 bases, the J end lost 0 bases, and 18 bases lay between the germline ends. Germline V CDR1 and CDR2: MNHNS, SASEGT. The CDR3 runs to 19 residues. CDR3 in DNA: TGTGCCAGCAGTGACCCGGAGTATTTCAGGGGCTCTGGGGCCAACGTCCTGACTTTC. Amino acid sequence: CASSDPEYFRGSGANVLTF.

V is TRBV4-2 and J is TRBJ1-3; D call uncertain. CDR3 length: 16 amino acids. The V end was cut by 2 bases, the J end by 0 bases, with 11 bases between. Germline values: CDR1 LGHNA, CDR2 YNFKEQ. CDR3 sequence: CASSQSGLLSGNTIYF. The CDR3 DNA reads as TGTGCCAGCAGCCAAAGCGGGCTACTCTCTGGAAACACCATATATTTT.

This clone was recorded only once. The chain is built from TRBV13 and TRBJ2-7, with 7 bases aligning to TRBD1. The CDR3 is 15 residues long. V was clipped by 5 bases and J by 3 bases; unmatched bases: 10. CDR1 is PRHDT and CDR2 is FYEKMQ in the germline V gene (reference sequence). CDR3 DNA sequence: TGTGCCAGCAGCCCAGCCGGGACAGTAGTCTACGAGCAGTACTTC. Protein: CASSPAGTVVYEQYF.